This entry lists 5 T cell receptor beta chains sequenced from one sample in a study of CD8 T cells in ankylosing spondylitis. TCRdb passed the 5' RACE reads through MiXCR, listing each CDR3 protein once. The sample lists approximately 100,000 distinct CDR3 sequences; roughly 8.3% were seen once. Sequenced: blood, either unsorted or a sorted T cell fraction (not recorded which). The origin of the receptors is a male donor with ankylosing spondylitis or in good health (not recorded which).

This clonotype was detected only a few times. The rearrangement joins TRBV10-3 to TRBJ2-3, with D perhaps matching TRBD1 or TRBD2 (5 bases each). With 2 bases removed from V and 2 bases from J, the gap between germline ends came to 8 bases. Germline CDR1 reads ENHRY; CDR2 reads SYGVKD. The length of the CDR3 is 14 residues. DNA of the CDR3: TGTGCCATCAGTGAGCCCGGGACCACAGATACGCAGTATTTT. The encoded protein is CAISEPGTTDTQYF.

This clonotype has ten or more counts. The genes are TRBV12-3 or TRBV12-4 and TRBJ2-1; D is ambiguous. V lost 4 bases to trimming and J lost 6 bases, with 4 bases between them. This CDR3 region has 11 residues. In DNA form, the CDR3 reads TGTGCCAGCAGTTCCGCCAATGAGCAGTTCTTC. Its protein product is CASSSANEQFF.

This clonotype came up many times. The chain recombines TRBV7-3 with TRBJ2-1; 8 bases align to TRBD2. V lost 3 bases, J lost 7 bases, and 8 bases stayed unmatched. The germline V gene has CDR1 SGHTA and CDR2 FQGTGA. This CDR3 region has 15 residues. In DNA form, the CDR3 reads TGTGCCAGCAGCTTGGTAGCGGGGCTGGGTAATGAGCAGTTCTTC. The encoded protein is CASSLVAGLGNEQFF.

This clonotype was seen at least ten times. The chain has TRBV20-1 and TRBJ2-7; D is undetermined. Deletions cut 0 bases from V and 2 bases from J, with 14 bases between. The CDR3 extends over 15 amino acids. CDR1 and CDR2 (germline): DFQATT, SNEGSKA (reference sequence). The CDR3 loop reads CSARDIAPDPYEQYF. CDR3 in DNA: TGCAGTGCTAGAGACATCGCCCCGGATCCCTACGAGCAGTACTTC.

This clonotype showed up many times. This chain joins TRBV20-1 and TRBJ2-5, with D possibly being TRBD2 (5 bases). Trimming took 3 bases from V and 5 from J, leaving 13 bases between them. Germline V gene data show CDR1 as DFQATT and CDR2 as SNEGSKA (reference sequence). The CDR3 covers 13 residues. CDR3 amino acids: CSASRDFLETQYF. CDR3 nucleotides: TGCAGTGCTAGCCGGGATTTCTTGGAGACCCAGTACTTC.